This TCR beta chain was identified during a study of shared clonotypes between healthy human individuals. In the source study's methods: Because ImmunoSEQ provided only junction sequences with no quality scores, the filtering differed. Repertoires were generated with immunoSEQ multiplex PCR, while TCRdb's copy carries only in-frame clones and drops some. The DNA was the basis for D and trimming; V, J and clone size are from that table. The sample includes some 1.1 million clones, approximately 80% of them seen just once. Notes on the study in general: Sharing across four donors was highest in naive CD4 (around 5%) and lowest in memory CD8 (around 0.4%). Among the subsets, naive ones generally showed larger estimated richness than memory ones.

A word on this clone: The antigen is not known.

The study separated CD4+ cells into CD45RA+ naive and CD45RA-negative memory subsets. The V and J ends lost 10 bases and 3 bases respectively, with 21 bases between them. Germline CDR1 MNHNS, CDR2 SASEGT. The CDR3 totals 15 residues. The sample consisted of memory CD4+ T cells from PBMCs. Subset given: CD45RA-negative fraction. The chain couples TRBV6-1 to TRBJ1-2; tentatively, D is TRBD1 (6 bases). This TCR came from a man aged 18 to 35 in good health. Some clones in this sample may be carry-over from other donors' samples. DNA of the CDR3: TGTGCCACCCTGACCCTGGGGGCTGGGGACTATGGCTACACCTTC. This encodes CATLTLGAGDYGYTF.